Presented here are 10 T cell receptor beta chains from one specimen sequenced in a study of cytomegalovirus exposure and HLA in healthy donors (dated by TCRdb to about 2017). Receptors were amplified or captured by the immunoSEQ multiplex PCR assay. This immuneACCESS table, as held by TCRdb, lists in-frame sequences with V and J called but not all clones. Of the missing ones, under half trace to an unresolved V gene in checked studies; the others have no known cause. Counted in this sample were some 150,000 clones; approximately 86% of them appeared once. Of the sample, over 6.5% falls within the top ten clones. The sample comprised PBMCs. These receptors were taken from a woman aged 18 to 35 in good health and CMV-seropositive.

This chain links TRBV11-2 with TRBJ2-7; 8 bases match TRBD1. The V gene end was trimmed by 5 bases and the J gene end by 3 bases; junction bases not matched to a gene: 12. The CDR3 length is 16 residues. CDR1 is SGHAT, CDR2 FQNNGV, per germline. DNA of the CDR3: TGTGCCAGCAGCGGATCAGCCGGGACAGGAGTCTACGAGCAGTACTTC. Translated, it gives CASSGSAGTGVYEQYF.

The chain combines TRBV7-2 with TRBJ2-7; D is ambiguous. V was clipped by 2 bases and J by 1 base, with 12 bases between them. From germline, CDR1 is SGHTA and CDR2 FQGNSA. The CDR3 extends over 15 amino acids. The CDR3 spells CASSLSASRSYEQYF. Written as DNA, the CDR3 is TGTGCCAGCAGCTTAAGTGCGTCCCGATCCTACGAGCAGTACTTC.

This clone appeared once. V gene TRBV7-2 combines with J gene TRBJ1-5; unclear D gene. CDR1 SGHTA and CDR2 FQGNSA come from the germline V gene. The V and J ends lost 4 bases and 5 bases respectively, with 9 bases between them. The CDR3 covers 13 residues. The CDR3 here is CASSSWADQPQHF. CDR3 coding DNA: TGTGCCAGCAGCTCCTGGGCCGATCAGCCCCAGCATTTT. Together with reference TRBV7-2 and TRBJ1-5, the CDR3 gives the full variable domain: GAGVSQSPSNKVTEKGKDVELRCDPISGHTALYWYRQSLGQGLEFLIYFQGNSAPDKSGLPSDRFSAERTGGSVSTLTIQRTQQEDSAVYLCASSSWADQPQHFGDGTRLSIL.

The chain employs TRBV21-1 and TRBJ2-1; the listed D gene, TRBD2, was not tested against the DNA. TRBV21-1 is a known pseudogene. The CDR3 runs to 16 residues. CDR3 in amino acids: CASSKGTSGACYEQFF. The CDR3 nucleotides are TGTGCCAGCAGCAAAGGGACTAGCGGGGCCTGCTATGAGCAGTTCTTC.

The chain links TRBV11-1 to TRBJ2-3; TRBD2 matches at 8 bases. CDR3 length: 15 amino acids. The V gene end was trimmed by 6 bases and the J gene end by 5 bases; junction bases not matched to a gene: 10. Germline V gene data show CDR1 as SGHAT and CDR2 as FQDESV (reference sequence). CDR3 residues: CASRRSGGYGDTQYF. The CDR3 DNA reads TGTGCCAGCAGGCGGTCGGGAGGGTATGGAGATACGCAGTATTTT.

This clone was picked up a small number of times. The V call is TRBV6-1, the J call TRBJ1-2, with a possible D match to TRBD1 (6 bases). V lost 5 bases and J 4 bases, leaving 14 bases between the germline ends. Germline loops: CDR1 MNHNS, CDR2 SASEGT. The CDR3 sequence is 14 residues long. In DNA, the CDR3 is TGTGCCAGCAGTACCTGGACAGACGGCTATGGCTACACCTTC. The encoded protein is CASSTWTDGYGYTF.

This chain connects TRBV2 to TRBJ1-2; 8 nucleotides match TRBD1. CDR1 SNHLY and CDR2 FYNNEI come from the germline V gene. The CDR3 runs 13 residues. With V trimmed by 4 bases and J by 8 bases, 6 bases remained unmatched. CDR3 DNA: TGTGCCAGCAGTGTCGGACAGGGCCGAGGCTACACCTTC. Translating it yields CASSVGQGRGYTF.

The count of this clone is one. The V gene is TRBV4-1, the J gene TRBJ2-3, with 7 bases identical to TRBD1. Germline V gene lookup returns CDR1 MGHRA and CDR2 YSYEKL. The V gene end was trimmed by 1 base and the J gene end by 0 bases; junction bases not matched to a gene: 4. The CDR3 spans 16 residues. The CDR3 here is CASSQGYRGSTDTQYF. DNA of the CDR3: TGCGCCAGCAGCCAAGGATACAGGGGCAGCACAGATACGCAGTATTTT.

V is TRBV10-1 and J is TRBJ1-1, with 12 bases fitting TRBD1. Germline assignment: CDR1 WNHNN and CDR2 SYGVQD (reference sequence). V dropped 4 bases and J dropped 3; count of bases not matched to a gene: 9. The CDR3 covers 17 residues. CDR3 sequence (DNA): TGCGCCAGCAGTGGTAAGGGACAGGGGGCGGGTGACACTGAAGCTTTCTTT. Translation gives CASSGKGQGAGDTEAFF.

The rearrangement joins TRBV5-5 to TRBJ2-2, with D possibly TRBD2 on 5 matching bases. The germline CDR1 and CDR2 sequences are SGHKS and YYEKEE (reference sequence). The V end was cut by 0 bases, the J end by 7 bases, with 19 bases between. The length of the CDR3 is 17 residues. CDR3 DNA: TGTGCCAGCAGCTTGGCCTTCGGAGGAGGTTCGCGCGGGGAGCTGTTTTTT. It codes for CASSLAFGGGSRGELFF. Variable domain in full (rest from reference TRBV5-5 and TRBJ2-2): DAGVTQSPTHLIKTRGQQVTLRCSPISGHKSVSWYQQVLGQGPQFIFQYYEKEERGRGNFPDRFSARQFPNYSSELNVNALLLGDSALYLCASSLAFGGGSRGELFFGEGSRLTVL.